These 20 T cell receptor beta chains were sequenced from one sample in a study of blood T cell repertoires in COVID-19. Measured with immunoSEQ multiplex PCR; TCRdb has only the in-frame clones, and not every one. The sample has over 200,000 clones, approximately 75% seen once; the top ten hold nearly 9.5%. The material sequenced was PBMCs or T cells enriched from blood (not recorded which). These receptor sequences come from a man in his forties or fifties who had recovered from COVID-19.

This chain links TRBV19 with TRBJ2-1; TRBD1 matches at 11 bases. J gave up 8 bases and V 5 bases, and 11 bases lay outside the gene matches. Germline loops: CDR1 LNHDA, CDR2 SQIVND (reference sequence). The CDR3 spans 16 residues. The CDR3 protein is CASSGGQGGISDEQFF. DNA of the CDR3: TGTGCCAGTAGTGGGGGACAGGGGGGAATTAGCGATGAGCAGTTCTTC.

The DNA of the CDR3 is TGTGCCAGCACCTCCTTGGGGGGGGTGGCAGATACGCAGTATTTT. Translation: CASTSLGGVADTQYF. The V gene is TRBV2, the J gene TRBJ2-3, with 7 bases matching TRBD2. CDR3 length: 15 amino acids. J lost 4 bases, V lost 7 bases, and 11 bases had no gene match. Germline V gene data show CDR1 as SNHLY and CDR2 as FYNNEI. Variable domain in full (rest from reference TRBV2 and TRBJ2-3): EPEVTQTPSHQVTQMGQEVILRCVPISNHLYFYWYRQILGQKVEFLVSFYNNEISEKSEIFDDQFSVERPDGSNFTLKIRSTKLEDSAMYFCASTSLGGVADTQYFGPGTRLTVL.

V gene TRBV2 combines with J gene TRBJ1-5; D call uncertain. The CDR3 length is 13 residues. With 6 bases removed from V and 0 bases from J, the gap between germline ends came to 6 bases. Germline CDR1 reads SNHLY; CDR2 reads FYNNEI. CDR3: CASSENSNQPQHF. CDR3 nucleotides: TGTGCCAGCAGCGAGAATAGCAATCAGCCCCAGCATTTT.

This CDR3 reads CASSLKSQGHPQYF. CDR3 DNA: TGTGCCAGCAGCTTAAAGTCCCAGGGTCATCCCCAGTACTTC. The chain is built from TRBV7-9 and TRBJ2-5; D possibly corresponds to TRBD1 (5 bases). V was pared by 2 bases and J by 9 bases, with 16 bases between. CDR3 size: 14 residues. Germline values: CDR1 SEHNR, CDR2 FQNEAQ (reference sequence).

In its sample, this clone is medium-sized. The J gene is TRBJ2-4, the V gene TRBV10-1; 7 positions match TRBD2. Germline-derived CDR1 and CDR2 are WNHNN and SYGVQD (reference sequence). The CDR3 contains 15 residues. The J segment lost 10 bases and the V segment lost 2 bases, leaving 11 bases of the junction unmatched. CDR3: CASSEGIAGHRIQYF. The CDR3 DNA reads TGCGCCAGCAGTGAGGGGATAGCGGGTCATCGGATTCAGTACTTC.

The CDR3 sequence is CASSRGSSYNEQFF. The CDR3 DNA reads as TGTGCCAGCAGCAGGGGAAGCTCCTACAATGAGCAGTTCTTC. The genes are TRBV9 and TRBJ2-1, with D possibly matching TRBD1 (5 bases). From germline, CDR1 is SGDLS and CDR2 YYNGEE. Trimming cost V 4 bases and J 0 bases, with 8 bases left between them. This CDR3 has 14 amino acids. The entire variable domain, with the rest obtained from reference TRBV9 and TRBJ2-1, is as follows: DSGVTQTPKHLITATGQRVTLRCSPRSGDLSVYWYQQSLDQGLQFLIQYYNGEERAKGNILERFSAQQFPDLHSELNLSSLELGDSALYFCASSRGSSYNEQFFGPGTRLTVL.

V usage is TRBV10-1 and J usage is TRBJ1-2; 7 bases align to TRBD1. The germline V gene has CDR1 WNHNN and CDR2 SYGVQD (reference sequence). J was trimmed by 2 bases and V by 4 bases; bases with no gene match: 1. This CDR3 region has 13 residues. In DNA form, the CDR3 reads TGCGCCAGCAGTGCACAGGGGAACTATGGCTACACCTTC. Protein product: CASSAQGNYGYTF.

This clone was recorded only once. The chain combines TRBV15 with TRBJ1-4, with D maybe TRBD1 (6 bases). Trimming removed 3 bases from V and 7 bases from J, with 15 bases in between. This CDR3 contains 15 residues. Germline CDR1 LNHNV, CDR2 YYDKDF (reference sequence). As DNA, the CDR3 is TGTGCCACCAGCAGTGGGGGGGGGCGCCGTGAAAAACTGTTTTTT. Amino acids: CATSSGGGRREKLFF.

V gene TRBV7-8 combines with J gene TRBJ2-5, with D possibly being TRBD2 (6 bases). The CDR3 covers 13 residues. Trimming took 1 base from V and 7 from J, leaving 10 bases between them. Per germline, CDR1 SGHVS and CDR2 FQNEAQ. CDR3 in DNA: TGTGCCAGCAGCTTAGGGGGGGAGGTGACCCAGTACTTC. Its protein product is CASSLGGEVTQYF.

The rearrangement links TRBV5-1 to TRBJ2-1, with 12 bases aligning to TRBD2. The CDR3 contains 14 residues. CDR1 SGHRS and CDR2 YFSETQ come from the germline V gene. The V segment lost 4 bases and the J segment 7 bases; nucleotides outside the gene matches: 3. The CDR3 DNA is TGCGCCAGCAGCATACTAGCGGGAGGAAATGAGCAGTTCTTC. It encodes CASSILAGGNEQFF.

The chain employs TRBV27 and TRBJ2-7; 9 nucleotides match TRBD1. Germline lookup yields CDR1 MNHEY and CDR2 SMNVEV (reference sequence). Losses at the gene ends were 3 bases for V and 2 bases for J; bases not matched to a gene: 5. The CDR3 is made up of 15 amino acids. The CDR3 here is CASSLLGQGPYEQYF. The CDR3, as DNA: TGTGCCAGCAGTTTGCTGGGACAGGGTCCCTACGAGCAGTACTTC.

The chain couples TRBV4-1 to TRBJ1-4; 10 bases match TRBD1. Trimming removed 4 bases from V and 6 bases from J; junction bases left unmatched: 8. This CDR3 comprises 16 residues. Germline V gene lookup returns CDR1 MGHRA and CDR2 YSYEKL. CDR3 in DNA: TGCGCCAGCAGCCTCTACTCCGGGACAGGGGATGAAAAACTGTTTTTT. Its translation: CASSLYSGTGDEKLFF.

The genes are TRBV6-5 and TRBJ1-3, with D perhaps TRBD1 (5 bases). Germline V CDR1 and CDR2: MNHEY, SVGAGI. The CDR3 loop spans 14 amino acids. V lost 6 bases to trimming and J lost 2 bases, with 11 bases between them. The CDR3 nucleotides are TGTGCCAGCAGCATGGGGGGGACTGGAAACACCATATATTTT. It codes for CASSMGGTGNTIYF.

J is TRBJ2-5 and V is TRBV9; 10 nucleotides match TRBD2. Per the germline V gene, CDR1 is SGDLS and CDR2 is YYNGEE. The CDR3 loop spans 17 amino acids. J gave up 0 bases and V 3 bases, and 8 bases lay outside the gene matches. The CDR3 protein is CASSGSWTSGNQETQYF. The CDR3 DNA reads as TGTGCCAGCAGCGGCAGCTGGACTAGCGGTAACCAAGAGACCCAGTACTTC.

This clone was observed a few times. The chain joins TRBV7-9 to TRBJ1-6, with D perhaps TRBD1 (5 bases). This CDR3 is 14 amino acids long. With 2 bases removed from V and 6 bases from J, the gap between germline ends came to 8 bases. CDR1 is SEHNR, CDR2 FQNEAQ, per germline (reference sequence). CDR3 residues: CASSLRQSNSPLHF. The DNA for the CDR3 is TGTGCCAGCAGCTTAAGACAGAGTAATTCACCCCTCCACTTT.

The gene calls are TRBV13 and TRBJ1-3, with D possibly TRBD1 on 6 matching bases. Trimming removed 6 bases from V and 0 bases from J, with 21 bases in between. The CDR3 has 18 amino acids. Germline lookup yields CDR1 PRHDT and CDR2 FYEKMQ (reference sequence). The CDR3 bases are TGTGCCAGCAGGAGGGTACAGGGCTTAGGGAACTCTGGAAACACCATATATTTT. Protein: CASRRVQGLGNSGNTIYF.

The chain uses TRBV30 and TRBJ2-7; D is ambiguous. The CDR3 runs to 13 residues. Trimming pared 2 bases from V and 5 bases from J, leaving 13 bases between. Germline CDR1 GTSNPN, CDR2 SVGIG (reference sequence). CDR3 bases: TGTGCCTGGAGTACCCCCTTCCCGGACGAGCAGTACTTC. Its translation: CAWSTPFPDEQYF. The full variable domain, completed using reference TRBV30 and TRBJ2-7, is SQTIHQWPATLVQPVGSPLSLECTVEGTSNPNLYWYRQAAGRGLQLLFYSVGIGQISSEVPQNLSASRPQDRQFILSSKKLLLSDSGFYLCAWSTPFPDEQYFGPGTRLTVT.

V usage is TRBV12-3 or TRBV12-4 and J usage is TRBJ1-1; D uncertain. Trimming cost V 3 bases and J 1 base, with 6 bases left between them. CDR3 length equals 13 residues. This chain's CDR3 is CASSLGTNTEAFF. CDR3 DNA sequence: TGTGCCAGCAGTTTGGGCACGAACACTGAAGCTTTCTTT.

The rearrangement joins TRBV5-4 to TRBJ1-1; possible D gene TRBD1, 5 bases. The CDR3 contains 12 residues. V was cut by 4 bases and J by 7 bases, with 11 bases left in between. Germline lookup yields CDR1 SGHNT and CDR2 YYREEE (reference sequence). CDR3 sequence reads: CASSRAGGEAFF. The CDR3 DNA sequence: TGTGCCAGCAGCCGGGCCGGGGGTGAAGCTTTCTTT. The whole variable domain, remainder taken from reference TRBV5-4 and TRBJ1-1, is ETGVTQSPTHLIKTRGQQVTLRCSSQSGHNTVSWYQQALGQGPQFIFQYYREEENGRGNFPPRFSGLQFPNYSSELNVNALELDDSALYLCASSRAGGEAFFGQGTRLTVV.

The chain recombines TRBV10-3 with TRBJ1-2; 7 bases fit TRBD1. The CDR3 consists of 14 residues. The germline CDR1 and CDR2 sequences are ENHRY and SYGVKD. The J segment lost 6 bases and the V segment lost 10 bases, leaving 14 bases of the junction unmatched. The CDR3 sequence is CATSNRGKSDGYTF. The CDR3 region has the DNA TGTGCCACCTCAAACAGGGGAAAGTCGGATGGCTACACCTTC.